This TCR beta chain appears in the sequencing data of a study of shared clonotypes between healthy human individuals. Several immunoSEQ plates held equal portions of the genomic DNA taken from each subset. Measured with immunoSEQ multiplex PCR; TCRdb has only the in-frame clones, and not every one. The top ten hold less than 1.5% of the sample, which has roughly 2,000,000 clones, about 95% seen once. Points from the study as a whole: Clonotypes which were not shared had lower generation probabilities than clonotypes that all four donors shared. An effect of sequencing depth on clonotype sharing among donors was expected.

The naive CD8 subset, CD45RO-negative cells positively selected for CCR7, excluded terminally differentiated effector memory CD45RA+ cells. Free of recent acute infections or vaccinations, the donors were healthy HIV-negative adults. About this clone: The antigen is unknown.

Germline CDR1 is SGHTS and CDR2 is YDEGEE. This CDR3 spans 13 amino acids. Trimming left V 0 bases short and J 6 bases short, with 10 bases between. The rearrangement joins TRBV5-8 to TRBJ2-7; tentatively, D is TRBD2 (5 bases). The receptor comes from a man aged 18 to 29 in good health. What was sequenced was naive CD8+ T cells sorted from blood. In nucleotides, the CDR3 is TGTGCCAGCAGCTTGGTACCTGAGGGCGAGCAGTACTTC. Its translation: CASSLVPEGEQYF.